The clone carrying this TCR beta chain has only one observation. Antigen: not known. This sample was taken from a study of T cell responses to AZD1222 COVID-19 vaccine. Study information: Pooling covered second doses at about 4 or about 12 weeks.

Assay: immunoSEQ multiplex PCR; the TCRdb copy retains only in-frame clones and omits some. The profile shows 100,000 or so clones, just over 90% of them singletons. Study results and caveats: A mostly white British donor set with more females was recruited, and clonal diversity was possibly underestimated. Within unmutated variant regions lay the reported targets of nearly half of spike-specific TCRs.

Per the germline V gene, CDR1 is MNHNS and CDR2 is SASEGT. The CDR3 loop spans 13 amino acids. Trimming pared 3 bases from V and 5 bases from J, leaving 10 bases between. The sample was peripheral blood, taken on day 0 of AZD1222 vaccination. The receptor was isolated from an adult in good health. The chain is built from TRBV6-1 and TRBJ2-5; no clear D. In DNA form, the CDR3 reads TGTGCCAGCAGTGATCCCACCCAGGAGACCCAGTACTTC. It encodes CASSDPTQETQYF.